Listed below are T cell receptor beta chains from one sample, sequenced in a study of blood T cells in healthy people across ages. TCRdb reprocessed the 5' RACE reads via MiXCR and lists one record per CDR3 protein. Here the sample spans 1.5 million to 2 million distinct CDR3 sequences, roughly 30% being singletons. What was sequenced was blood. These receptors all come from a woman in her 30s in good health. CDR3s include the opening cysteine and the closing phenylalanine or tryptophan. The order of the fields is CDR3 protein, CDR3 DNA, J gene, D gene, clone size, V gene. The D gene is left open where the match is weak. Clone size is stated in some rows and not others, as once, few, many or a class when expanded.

CASSLTSGRTTQYF TGTGCCAGCAGCTTGACTAGCGGGAGGACCACGCAGTACTTC TRBJ2-5 TRBD2 few TRBV11-2
CSVEDPRGGPYEQYF TGCAGCGTTGAAGATCCTAGAGGTGGCCCCTACGAGCAGTACTTC TRBJ2-7 . few TRBV29-1
CASSFVSTDTQYF TGTGCCAGCAGTTTTGTCTCTACAGATACGCAGTATTTT TRBJ2-3 . . TRBV12-3/TRBV12-4
CASSPRLAVYEQYF TGTGCCAGCAGCCCTAGGCTAGCGGTCTACGAGCAGTACTTC TRBJ2-7 TRBD2 many TRBV5-5
CASSRTGGLCSYNEQFF TGTGCCAGCAGCCGGACCGGGGGACTGTGCTCCTACAATGAGCAGTTCTTC TRBJ2-1 . few TRBV14
CSVMGASYEQYF TGCAGCGTTATGGGGGCTTCCTACGAGCAGTACTTC TRBJ2-7 . few TRBV29-1
CASTLGLLGEVETQYF TGTGCCAGCACCCTGGGACTCCTAGGGGAAGTCGAGACCCAGTACTTC TRBJ2-5 . many TRBV28
CAISPGGRQRNEQFF TGCGCCATCAGCCCCGGGGGAAGACAGAGGAATGAGCAGTTCTTC TRBJ2-1 . . TRBV10-3
CASSLSQGIYGYTF TGTGCCAGCAGTTTATCACAGGGGATCTATGGCTACACCTTC TRBJ1-2 TRBD1 many TRBV7-2
CSASQTPKQETQYF TGCAGTGCTTCCCAGACACCAAAGCAAGAGACCCAGTACTTC TRBJ2-5 . . TRBV20-1
CASSRDNQETQYF TGTGCCAGCAGCCGGGACAATCAGGAGACCCAGTACTTC TRBJ2-5 . many TRBV7-3
CATIRTGGPGYEQYF TGTGCCACCATTCGGACGGGGGGGCCGGGGTACGAGCAGTACTTC TRBJ2-7 TRBD2 . TRBV12-3/TRBV12-4
CSARLAGLNTDTQYF TGCAGTGCTAGACTAGCGGGACTAAACACAGATACGCAGTATTTT TRBJ2-3 TRBD2 . TRBV20-1
CASSQDLRQPNTEAFF TGCGCCAGCAGCCAAGATCTGCGACAACCGAACACTGAAGCTTTCTTT TRBJ1-1 . few TRBV4-3
CASSSGLTTLHF TGTGCCAGCAGCTCGGGTCTTACAACCCTCCACTTT TRBJ1-6 . . TRBV7-6
CSATVNSGANVLTF TGCAGTGCGACCGTCAACTCTGGGGCCAACGTCCTGACTTTC TRBJ2-6 . many TRBV20-1
CASSWESSLHEQYF TGTGCCAGCAGCTGGGAGAGTAGTCTCCACGAGCAGTACTTC TRBJ2-7 . . TRBV5-6
CVSSPLPGQGAGTEAFF TGTGTCAGCAGTCCCCTCCCAGGACAGGGGGCAGGCACTGAAGCTTTCTTT TRBJ1-1 TRBD1 . TRBV6-1
CASGTLGAFQETQYF TGTGCTAGTGGCACATTGGGAGCCTTCCAAGAGACCCAGTACTTC TRBJ2-5 . . TRBV12-5
CPSSLVRGETQYF TGTCCCAGCAGCTTAGTCAGGGGAGAGACCCAGTACTTC TRBJ2-5 . . TRBV7-3
CSAPLPSGANTGKLFF TGCAGTGCTCCCCTACCTAGCGGGGCGAACACCGGGAAGCTGTTTTTT TRBJ2-2 TRBD2 . TRBV20-1
CTISESGLALRYNEQFF TGTACCATCAGTGAGTCAGGACTCGCCCTCCGGTACAATGAGCAGTTCTTC TRBJ2-1 . few TRBV10-3
CSAYPPAMNTEAFF TGCAGTGCCTATCCCCCAGCGATGAACACTGAAGCTTTCTTT TRBJ1-1 . . TRBV20-1
CAISETETNYGCTF TGTGCCATCAGTGAGACAGAGACTAACTATGGCTGCACCTTC TRBJ1-2 . . TRBV10-3
CANSRVLAGKETQYF TGTGCCAACAGCAGGGTACTAGCGGGAAAAGAGACCCAGTACTTC TRBJ2-5 TRBD2 . TRBV7-9
CASSPGTSYHNEQFF TGTGCCAGCAGCCCCGGGACTAGCTACCACAATGAGCAGTTCTTC TRBJ2-1 TRBD2 few TRBV6-6
CASSLWGSPGEQYF TGCGCCAGCAGCTTATGGGGTTCCCCTGGCGAGCAGTACTTC TRBJ2-7 . many TRBV5-1
CAAQESNSPLHF TGTGCCGCTCAGGAGAGTAATTCACCCCTCCACTTT TRBJ1-6 . few TRBV28
CSVDAETPKETQYF TGCAGCGTTGATGCAGAAACCCCGAAAGAGACCCAGTACTTC TRBJ2-5 . many TRBV29-1